This TCR beta chain was profiled in a study of shared clonotypes between healthy human individuals. Study-wide results and limits: Non-shared clonotypes had lower generation probabilities than those shared by all four donors.

Germline loops: CDR1 SQVTM, CDR2 ANQGSEA. This CDR3 is built from 15 residues. Between the trimmed V and J ends, which lost 4 bases and 0 bases, there was a span of 14 bases. Sequencing used immunoSEQ multiplex PCR; TCRdb keeps in-frame clones, though not all of them. This table has 2 million to 3 million clones, more than 85% appearing once. As regards this clone: Its target is not known.

The sample consisted of naive CD4+ T cells from PBMCs. Regarding subset: CD45RA+ positively selected. The chain combines TRBV29-1 with TRBJ2-3; D remains unclear. The sequence was collected from a man aged 18 to 29 in good health. Some clones in this sample may be carry-over from other donors' samples. The CDR3 sequence is CSVGPMASSTDTQYF. The CDR3 bases are TGCAGCGTTGGCCCCATGGCCTCTAGCACAGATACGCAGTATTTT.